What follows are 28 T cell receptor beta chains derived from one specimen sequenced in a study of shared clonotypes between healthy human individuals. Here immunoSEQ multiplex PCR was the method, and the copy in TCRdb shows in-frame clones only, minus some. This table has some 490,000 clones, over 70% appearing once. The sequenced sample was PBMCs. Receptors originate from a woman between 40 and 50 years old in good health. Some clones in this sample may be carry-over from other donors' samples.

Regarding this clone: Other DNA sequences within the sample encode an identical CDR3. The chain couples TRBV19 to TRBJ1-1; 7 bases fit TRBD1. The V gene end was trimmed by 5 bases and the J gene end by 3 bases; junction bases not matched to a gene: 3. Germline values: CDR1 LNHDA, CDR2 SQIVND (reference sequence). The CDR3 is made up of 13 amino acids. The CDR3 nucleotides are TGTGCCAGTAGTCGAACAGGGGACACTGAAGCTTTCTTT. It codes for CASSRTGDTEAFF.

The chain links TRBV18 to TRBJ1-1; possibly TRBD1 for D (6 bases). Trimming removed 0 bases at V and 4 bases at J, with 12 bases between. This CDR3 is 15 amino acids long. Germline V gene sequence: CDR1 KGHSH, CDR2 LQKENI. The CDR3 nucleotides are TGTGCCAGCTCACCACCGGGGGCCCGGGGCACTGAAGCTTTCTTT. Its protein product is CASSPPGARGTEAFF.

The CDR3 region is CASSLELAGTPYNEQFF. CDR3 sequence (DNA): TGTGCCAGCAGCCTGGAACTAGCGGGTACTCCCTACAATGAGCAGTTCTTC. The rearrangement uses TRBV4-2 and TRBJ2-1; TRBD2 aligns across 9 bases. The junction had 9 bases not matched to a gene; V was cut back by 4 bases and J by 2 bases. The CDR3 loop spans 17 amino acids. CDR1 and CDR2 from the germline V gene are LGHNA and YNFKEQ.

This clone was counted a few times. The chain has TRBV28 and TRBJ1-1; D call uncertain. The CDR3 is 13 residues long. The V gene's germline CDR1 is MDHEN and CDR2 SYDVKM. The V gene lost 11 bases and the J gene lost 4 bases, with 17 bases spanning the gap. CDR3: CAASPAVITEAFF. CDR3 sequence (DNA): TGTGCCGCCTCCCCCGCGGTCATCACTGAAGCTTTCTTT.

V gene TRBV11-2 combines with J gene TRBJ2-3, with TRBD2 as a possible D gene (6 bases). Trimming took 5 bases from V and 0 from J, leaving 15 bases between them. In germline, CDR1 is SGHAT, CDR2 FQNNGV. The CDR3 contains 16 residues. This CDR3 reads CASSIWGERSTDTQYF. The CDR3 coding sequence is TGTGCCAGCAGCATTTGGGGGGAGCGGAGCACAGATACGCAGTATTTT.

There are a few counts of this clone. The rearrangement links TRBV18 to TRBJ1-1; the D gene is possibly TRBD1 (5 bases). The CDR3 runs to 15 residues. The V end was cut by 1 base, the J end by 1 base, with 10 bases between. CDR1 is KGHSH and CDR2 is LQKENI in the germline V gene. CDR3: CASSPLQGKNTEAFF. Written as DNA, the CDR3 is TGTGCCAGCTCACCACTCCAGGGCAAGAACACTGAAGCTTTCTTT.

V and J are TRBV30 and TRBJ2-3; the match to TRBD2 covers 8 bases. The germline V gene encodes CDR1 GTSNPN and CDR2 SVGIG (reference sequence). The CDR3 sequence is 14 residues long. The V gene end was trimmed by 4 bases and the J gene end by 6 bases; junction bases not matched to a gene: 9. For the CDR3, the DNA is TGTGCCTGGATCCCGGGACTAGTTCGGGATACGCAGTATTTT. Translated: CAWIPGLVRDTQYF.

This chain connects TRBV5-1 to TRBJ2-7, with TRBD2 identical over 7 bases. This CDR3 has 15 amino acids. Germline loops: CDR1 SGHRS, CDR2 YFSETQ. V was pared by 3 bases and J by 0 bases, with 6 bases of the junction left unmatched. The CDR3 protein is CASSSQLAPSYEQYF. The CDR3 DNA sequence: TGCGCCAGCAGCTCCCAACTAGCGCCCTCCTACGAGCAGTACTTC.

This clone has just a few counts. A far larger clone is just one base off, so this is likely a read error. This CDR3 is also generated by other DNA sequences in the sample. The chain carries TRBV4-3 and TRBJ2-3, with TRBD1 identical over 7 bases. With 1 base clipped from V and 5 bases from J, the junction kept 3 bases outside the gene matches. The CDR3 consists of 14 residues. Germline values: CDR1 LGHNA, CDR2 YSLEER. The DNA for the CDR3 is TGCGCCAGCAGCCAAGGTACAGGGGTAGATACGCAGTATTTT. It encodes CASSQGTGVDTQYF.

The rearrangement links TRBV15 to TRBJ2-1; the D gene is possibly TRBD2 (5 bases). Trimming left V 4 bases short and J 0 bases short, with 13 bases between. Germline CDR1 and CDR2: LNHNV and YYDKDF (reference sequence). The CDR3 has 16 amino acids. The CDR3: CATSNISGHSYNEQFF. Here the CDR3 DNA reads TGTGCCACCAGCAACATAAGCGGCCACTCCTACAATGAGCAGTTCTTC. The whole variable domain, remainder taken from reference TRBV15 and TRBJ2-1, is DAMVIQNPRYQVTQFGKPVTLSCSQTLNHNVMYWYQQKSSQAPKLLFHYYDKDFNNEADTPDNFQSRRPNTSFCFLDIRSPGLGDTAMYLCATSNISGHSYNEQFFGPGTRLTVL.

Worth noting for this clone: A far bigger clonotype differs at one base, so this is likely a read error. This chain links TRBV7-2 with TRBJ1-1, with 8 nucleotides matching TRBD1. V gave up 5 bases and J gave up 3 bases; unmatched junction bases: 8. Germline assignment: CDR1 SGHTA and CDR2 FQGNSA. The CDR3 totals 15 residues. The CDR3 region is CASSRLQGVDTEAFF. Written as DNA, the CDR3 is TGTGCCAGCAGCCGGCTACAGGGGGTAGACACTGAAGCTTTCTTT. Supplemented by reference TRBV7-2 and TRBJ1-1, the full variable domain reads GAGVSQSPSNKVTEKGKDVELRCDPISGHTALYWYRQSLGQGLEFLIYFQGNSAPDKSGLPSDRFSAERTGGSVSTLTIQRTQQEDSAVYLCASSRLQGVDTEAFFGQGTRLTVV.

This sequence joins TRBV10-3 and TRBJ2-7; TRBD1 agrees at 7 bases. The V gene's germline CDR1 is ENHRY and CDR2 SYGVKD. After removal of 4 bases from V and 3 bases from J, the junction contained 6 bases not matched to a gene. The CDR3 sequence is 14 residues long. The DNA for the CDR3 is TGTGCCATCAGTGGGACGGGACAGAGCTACGAGCAGTACTTC. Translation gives CAISGTGQSYEQYF.

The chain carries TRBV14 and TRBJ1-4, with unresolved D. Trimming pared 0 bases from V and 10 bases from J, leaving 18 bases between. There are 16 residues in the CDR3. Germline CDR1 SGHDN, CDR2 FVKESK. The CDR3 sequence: CASSQDKGGPGGKLFF. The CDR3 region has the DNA TGTGCCAGCAGCCAAGACAAGGGAGGGCCCGGCGGAAAACTGTTTTTT. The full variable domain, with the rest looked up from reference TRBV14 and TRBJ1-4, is EAGVTQFPSHSVIEKGQTVTLRCDPISGHDNLYWYRRVMGKEIKFLLHFVKESKQDESGMPNNRFLAERTGGTYSTLKVQPAELEDSGVYFCASSQDKGGPGGKLFFGSGTQLSVL.

The CDR3 region has the DNA TGTGCCAGCAGCCTACAGGGGTGGAATTCACCCCTCCACTTT. This codes for CASSLQGWNSPLHF. The rearrangement joins TRBV7-2 to TRBJ1-6, with 7 bases that match TRBD1. Unmatched junction bases numbered 5, after V lost 5 bases and J lost 7 bases. The CDR3 runs to 14 residues. Germline values: CDR1 SGHTA, CDR2 FQGNSA.

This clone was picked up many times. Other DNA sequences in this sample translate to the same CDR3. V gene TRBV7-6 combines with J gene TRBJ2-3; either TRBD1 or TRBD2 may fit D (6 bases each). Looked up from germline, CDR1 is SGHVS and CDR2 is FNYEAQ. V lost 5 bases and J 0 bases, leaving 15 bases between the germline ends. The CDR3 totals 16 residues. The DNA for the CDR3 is TGTGCCAGCAGCAGATCAACAGGGACTAGCACAGATACGCAGTATTTT. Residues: CASSRSTGTSTDTQYF. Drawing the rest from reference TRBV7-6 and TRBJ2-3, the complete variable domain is GAGVSQSPRYKVTKRGQDVALRCDPISGHVSLYWYRQALGQGPEFLTYFNYEAQQDKSGLPNDRFSAERPEGSISTLTIQRTEQRDSAMYRCASSRSTGTSTDTQYFGPGTRLTVL.

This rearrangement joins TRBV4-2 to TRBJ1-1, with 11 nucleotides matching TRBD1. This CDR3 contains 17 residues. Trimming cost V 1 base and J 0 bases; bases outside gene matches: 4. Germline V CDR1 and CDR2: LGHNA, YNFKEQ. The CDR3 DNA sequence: TGTGCCAGCAGCCAAGTCGGGACAGGGGGGGTGAACACTGAAGCTTTCTTT. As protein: CASSQVGTGGVNTEAFF.

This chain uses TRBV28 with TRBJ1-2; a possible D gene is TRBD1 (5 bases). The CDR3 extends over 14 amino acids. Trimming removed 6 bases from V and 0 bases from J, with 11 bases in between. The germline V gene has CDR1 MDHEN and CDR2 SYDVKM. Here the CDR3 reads CASRRQSANYGYTF. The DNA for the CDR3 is TGTGCCAGCAGAAGACAGTCAGCTAACTATGGCTACACCTTC.

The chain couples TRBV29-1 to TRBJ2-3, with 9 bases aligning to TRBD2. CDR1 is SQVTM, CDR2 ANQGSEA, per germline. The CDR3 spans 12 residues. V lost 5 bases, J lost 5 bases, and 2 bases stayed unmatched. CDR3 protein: CSVISGGDTQYF. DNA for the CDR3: TGCAGCGTTATTAGCGGGGGAGATACGCAGTATTTT.

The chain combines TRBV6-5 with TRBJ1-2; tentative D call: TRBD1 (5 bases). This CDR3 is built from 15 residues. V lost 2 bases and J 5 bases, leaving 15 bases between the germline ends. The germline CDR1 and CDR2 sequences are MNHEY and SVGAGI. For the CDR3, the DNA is TGTGCCAGCAGTTACGGGACCTGGGATGGTTATGGCTACACCTTC. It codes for CASSYGTWDGYGYTF.

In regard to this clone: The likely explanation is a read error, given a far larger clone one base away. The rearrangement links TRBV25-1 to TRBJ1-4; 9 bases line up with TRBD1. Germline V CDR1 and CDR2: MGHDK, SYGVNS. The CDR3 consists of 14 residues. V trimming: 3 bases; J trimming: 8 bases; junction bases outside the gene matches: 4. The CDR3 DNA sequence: TGTGCCAGCAGTGAGGGACAGGGACTGGAAAAACTGTTTTTT. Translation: CASSEGQGLEKLFF.

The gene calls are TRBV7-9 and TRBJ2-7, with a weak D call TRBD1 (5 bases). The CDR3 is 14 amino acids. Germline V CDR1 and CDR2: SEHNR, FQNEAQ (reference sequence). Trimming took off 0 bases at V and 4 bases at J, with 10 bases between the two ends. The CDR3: CASSLAGEAYEQYF. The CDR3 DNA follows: TGTGCCAGCAGCTTAGCAGGGGAAGCGTACGAGCAGTACTTC.

The CDR3 DNA sequence: TGTGCCAGCAGCCCGACCCTACAGGGGGGGCGGGAGCAGTTCTTC. Amino acid sequence: CASSPTLQGGREQFF. The chain links TRBV4-2 to TRBJ2-1; tentative D call: TRBD1 (8 bases). The CDR3 extends over 15 amino acids. The ends were cut back, 4 bases at V and 10 bases at J, with 20 bases in the middle. CDR1 and CDR2 from the germline V gene are LGHNA and YNFKEQ.

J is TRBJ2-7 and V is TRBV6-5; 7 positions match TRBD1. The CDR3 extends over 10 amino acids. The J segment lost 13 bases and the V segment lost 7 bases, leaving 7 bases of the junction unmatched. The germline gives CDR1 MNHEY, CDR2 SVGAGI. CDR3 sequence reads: CASKDRELYF. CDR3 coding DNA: TGTGCCAGCAAAGACAGGGAGCTATACTTC.

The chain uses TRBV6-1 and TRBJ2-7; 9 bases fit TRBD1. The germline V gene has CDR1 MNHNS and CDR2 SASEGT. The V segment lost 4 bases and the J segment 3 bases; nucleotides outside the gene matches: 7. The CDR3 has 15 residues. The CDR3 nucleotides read TGTGCCAGCAGTGGTCCCGGGACAGGGAACTACGAGCAGTACTTC. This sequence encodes CASSGPGTGNYEQYF.

CDR3 residues: CASSLGGPGEQFF. As DNA, the CDR3 is TGTGCCAGCAGCTTAGGGGGGCCGGGTGAGCAGTTCTTC. The chain is built from TRBV7-2 and TRBJ2-1; D may be TRBD1 (6 bases). This CDR3 contains 13 residues. V lost 1 base, J lost 9 bases, and 10 bases lay in between. Germline V gives CDR1 SGHTA, CDR2 FQGNSA.

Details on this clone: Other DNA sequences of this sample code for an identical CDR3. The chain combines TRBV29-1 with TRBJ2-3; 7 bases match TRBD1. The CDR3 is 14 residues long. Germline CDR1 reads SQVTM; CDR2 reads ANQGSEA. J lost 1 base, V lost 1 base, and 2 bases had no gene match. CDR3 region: CSVEGQGGTDTQYF. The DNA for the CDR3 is TGCAGCGTTGAAGGCCAGGGGGGCACAGATACGCAGTATTTT.

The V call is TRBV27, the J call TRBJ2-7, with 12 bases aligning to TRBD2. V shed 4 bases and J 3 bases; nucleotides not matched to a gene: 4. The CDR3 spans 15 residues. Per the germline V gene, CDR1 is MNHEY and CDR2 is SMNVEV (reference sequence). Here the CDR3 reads CASSYTLAGGYEQYF. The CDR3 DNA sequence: TGTGCCAGCAGTTACACACTAGCGGGAGGCTACGAGCAGTACTTC.

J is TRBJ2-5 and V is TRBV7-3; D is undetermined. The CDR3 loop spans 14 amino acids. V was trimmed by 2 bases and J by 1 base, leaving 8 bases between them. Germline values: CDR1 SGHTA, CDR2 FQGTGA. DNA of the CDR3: TGTGCCAGCAGCTTAGAGCCTTCCCAAGAGACCCAGTACTTC. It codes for CASSLEPSQETQYF.